The 22 T cell receptor beta chains given below trace back to one sample, sequenced in a study of cytomegalovirus exposure and HLA in healthy donors. The PCR ran on 60 Vbeta and 13 Jbeta primers. Libraries were prepared by immunoSEQ multiplex PCR; TCRdb keeps only in-frame clonotypes and omits some of them. Found here are tens of thousands of clones, about two thirds of them singletons; the top ten hold around a sixth. Sequences were obtained from PBMCs. Receptors originate from a middle-aged man in good health and CMV-seropositive.

The CDR3 is CASSPRDIPYNEQFF. DNA for the CDR3: TGTGCCAGCTCACCTCGGGACATACCCTACAATGAGCAGTTCTTC. J is TRBJ2-1 and V is TRBV18, with a possible D match to TRBD1 (6 bases). Trimming removed 3 bases at V and 2 bases at J, with 11 bases between. The CDR3 extends over 15 amino acids. Germline V gene lookup returns CDR1 KGHSH and CDR2 LQKENI.

The J gene is TRBJ1-1, the V gene TRBV29-1; 8 bases are a match to TRBD1. The CDR3 totals 13 residues. CDR1 is SQVTM and CDR2 is ANQGSEA in the germline V gene. Trimming took 7 bases from V and 3 from J; bases not matched to a gene: 7. CDR3 in amino acids: CSAPGQVYTEAFF. The CDR3 DNA reads TGCAGCGCCCCGGGACAGGTTTACACTGAAGCTTTCTTT. Variable domain in full (rest from reference TRBV29-1 and TRBJ1-1): SAVISQKPSRDICQRGTSLTIQCQVDSQVTMMFWYRQQPGQSLTLIATANQGSEATYESGFVIDKFPISRPNLTFSTLTVSNMSPEDSSIYLCSAPGQVYTEAFFGQGTRLTVV.

This clone appeared a few times. The chain has TRBV19 and TRBJ1-4; 11 nucleotides agree with TRBD1. This CDR3 region has 16 residues. V gave up 4 bases and J gave up 7 bases; unmatched junction bases: 8. In germline, CDR1 is LNHDA, CDR2 SQIVND (reference sequence). The CDR3 DNA sequence: TGTGCCAGTAGTACAGGACAGGGGGCGTTTGTTGAAAAACTGTTTTTT. It specifies CASSTGQGAFVEKLFF. Together with reference TRBV19 and TRBJ1-4, the CDR3 gives the full variable domain: DGGITQSPKYLFRKEGQNVTLSCEQNLNHDAMYWYRQDPGQGLRLIYYSQIVNDFQKGDIAEGYSVSREKKESFPLTVTSAQKNPTAFYLCASSTGQGAFVEKLFFGSGTQLSVL.

This clone was observed a handful of times. The chain recombines TRBV5-1 with TRBJ1-4, with a tentative D call TRBD1 (6 bases). CDR3 size: 14 residues. V was cut by 6 bases and J by 3 bases, with 12 bases left in between. Germline loops: CDR1 SGHRS, CDR2 YFSETQ. As DNA, the CDR3 is TGCGCCAGCAACGAAGGGGGGGCTAATGAAAAACTGTTTTTT. This gives the protein CASNEGGANEKLFF. The whole variable domain, remainder taken from reference TRBV5-1 and TRBJ1-4, is KAGVTQTPRYLIKTRGQQVTLSCSPISGHRSVSWYQQTPGQGLQFLFEYFSETQRNKGNFPGRFSGRQFSNSRSEMNVSTLELGDSALYLCASNEGGANEKLFFGSGTQLSVL.

This clone came up a few times. V usage is TRBV19 and J usage is TRBJ1-2, with no clear D. V dropped 3 bases and J dropped 2 bases, with 13 bases sitting between them. This CDR3 is 15 amino acids long. Germline loops: CDR1 LNHDA, CDR2 SQIVND (reference sequence). CDR3 sequence (DNA): TGTGCCAGTAGTATTTTCGGGATTGAAAACTATGGCTACACCTTC. It codes for CASSIFGIENYGYTF.

V usage is TRBV10-1 and J usage is TRBJ2-2; weak D call: TRBD2 (7 bases). The germline gives CDR1 WNHNN, CDR2 SYGVQD (reference sequence). The ends were cut back, 0 bases at V and 8 bases at J, with 28 bases in the middle. The CDR3 consists of 20 residues. CDR3 bases: TGCGCCAGCAGTGAGTCCTTGGGGGCGAGGAAGCGGGACTGCCTTGGGGAGCTGTTTTTT. It specifies CASSESLGARKRDCLGELFF.

CDR3 DNA sequence: TGTGCCAGTAGTATGACCGGGGAAGCCTACAATGAGCAGTTCTTC. It codes for CASSMTGEAYNEQFF. The chain couples TRBV19 to TRBJ2-1; a possible D gene is TRBD2 (5 bases). Germline lookup yields CDR1 LNHDA and CDR2 SQIVND (reference sequence). The ends were cut back, 3 bases at V and 2 bases at J, with 11 bases in the middle. The CDR3 runs to 15 residues.

This clone was observed once. This rearrangement joins TRBV5-8 to TRBJ2-7; 8 bases map to TRBD1. Germline V gene sequence: CDR1 SGHTS, CDR2 YDEGEE. V was pared by 1 base and J by 3 bases, with 6 bases of the junction left unmatched. The CDR3 is made up of 15 amino acids. This CDR3 is CASSLLQGGSYEQYF. CDR3 DNA sequence: TGTGCCAGCAGCTTGTTACAGGGGGGAAGCTACGAGCAGTACTTC.

The V and J genes are TRBV5-4 and TRBJ2-3, with D possibly TRBD2 on 7 matching bases. Trimming removed 4 bases from V and 2 bases from J, with 20 bases in between. From germline, CDR1 is SGHNT and CDR2 YYREEE (reference sequence). CDR3 length: 17 amino acids. The CDR3 nucleotides read TGTGCCAGCAGCACCTACCAGGGCGGGGGCCCCACAGATACGCAGTATTTT. It translates to CASSTYQGGGPTDTQYF.

As to this clone: One end of the junction fails to match germline, which may point to a read error. The V call is TRBV7-9, the J call TRBJ2-7; 11 bases line up with TRBD2. The V gene's germline CDR1 is SEHNR and CDR2 FQNEAQ (reference sequence). This CDR3 is 16 amino acids long. This CDR3 is CSSSLATSGSLDEQYF. CDR3 sequence (DNA): TGTTCCAGCAGCTTGGCCACTAGCGGGAGTTTGGACGAGCAGTACTTC.

This chain connects TRBV30 to TRBJ2-3; 7 nucleotides line up with TRBD1. Germline V lookup: CDR1 GTSNPN, CDR2 SVGIG (reference sequence). CDR3 size: 15 residues. J gave up 1 base and V 2 bases, and 6 bases lay outside the gene matches. CDR3 coding DNA: TGTGCCTGGAGTCGCGACAGGGCGGGCACAGATACGCAGTATTTT. Translation: CAWSRDRAGTDTQYF.

The chain employs TRBV2 and TRBJ2-5, with D maybe TRBD2 (5 bases). Trimming removed 4 bases from V and 5 bases from J, with 14 bases in between. The CDR3 extends over 14 amino acids. Germline V CDR1 and CDR2: SNHLY, FYNNEI. CDR3 in DNA: TGTGCCAGCAGTGTTAGACTACAACGGGAGACCCAGTACTTC. Protein sequence: CASSVRLQRETQYF.

In its sample, this clone was seen a few times. The chain recombines TRBV25-1 with TRBJ1-2, with 12 bases identical to TRBD1. This CDR3 has 16 amino acids. Looked up from germline, CDR1 is MGHDK and CDR2 is SYGVNS. Trimming removed 1 base from V and 6 bases from J; junction bases left unmatched: 6. The CDR3 region has the DNA TGTGCCAGCAGTGAATGGGACAGGGGGCGCACCGATGGCTACACCTTC. This encodes CASSEWDRGRTDGYTF.

This clone was counted a few times. The chain combines TRBV27 with TRBJ1-4, with a weak D call TRBD1 (5 bases). The CDR3 totals 15 residues. The V and J ends lost 7 bases and 8 bases respectively, with 20 bases between them. From germline, CDR1 is MNHEY and CDR2 SMNVEV (reference sequence). This CDR3 reads CASTFNIGAGEKLFF. As DNA, the CDR3 is TGTGCCAGCACGTTTAATATAGGGGCAGGGGAAAAACTGTTTTTT.

The table lists this clone with a count of one. The chain uses TRBV10-2 and TRBJ1-1; perhaps TRBD1 as D (6 bases). The CDR3 has 16 residues. Germline V gene lookup returns CDR1 WSHSY and CDR2 SAAADI. Between the trimmed V and J ends, which lost 6 bases and 1 base, there was a span of 18 bases. The CDR3, as DNA: TGCGCCAGCAGGGACAGTGGAGGTCCTACGAACACTGAAGCTTTCTTT. This sequence encodes CASRDSGGPTNTEAFF.

The table lists this clone with a few counts. Here the CDR3 reads CASSRPWGGEAEAFF. The DNA for the CDR3 is TGCGCCAGCAGCCGCCCCTGGGGAGGGGAAGCTGAAGCTTTCTTT. The V and J genes are TRBV4-1 and TRBJ1-1, with D perhaps TRBD1 (5 bases). V lost 4 bases and J lost 6, with 18 bases in between. Germline V gene sequence: CDR1 MGHRA, CDR2 YSYEKL. There are 15 residues in the CDR3.

V usage is TRBV27 and J usage is TRBJ1-6, with D tentatively TRBD1 (6 bases). CDR1 is MNHEY and CDR2 is SMNVEV in the germline V gene (reference sequence). V dropped 2 bases and J dropped 3 bases, with 11 bases sitting between them. The CDR3 loop spans 16 amino acids. CDR3 loop: CASSLKPGHYNSPLHF. In nucleotides, the CDR3 is TGTGCCAGCAGTTTAAAACCGGGACACTATAATTCACCCCTCCACTTT.

The chain links TRBV6-6 to TRBJ2-1; the D gene is possibly TRBD2 (5 bases). In germline, CDR1 is MNHNY, CDR2 SVGAGI (reference sequence). The CDR3 sequence is 13 residues long. The V end lost 4 bases, the J end lost 7 bases, and 11 bases lay between the germline ends. This CDR3 reads CASSFSGQNEQFF. As DNA, the CDR3 is TGTGCCAGCAGTTTCAGCGGTCAGAATGAGCAGTTCTTC.

This clone showed up just a few times. This chain uses TRBV7-8 with TRBJ2-5, with D hard to call. V shed 2 bases and J shed 7 bases, with 8 bases lying between them. This CDR3 contains 12 residues. Germline CDR1 reads SGHVS; CDR2 reads FQNEAQ. CDR3 loop: CASSLYAGTQYF. CDR3 coding DNA: TGTGCCAGCAGCTTATATGCCGGGACCCAGTACTTC.

This rearrangement joins TRBV19 to TRBJ2-4; 8 nucleotides line up with TRBD2. This CDR3 contains 16 residues. V was pared by 5 bases and J by 3 bases, with 9 bases of the junction left unmatched. CDR1 LNHDA and CDR2 SQIVND come from the germline V gene (reference sequence). CDR3 protein: CASSLILADFKNIQYF. The CDR3 DNA follows: TGTGCCAGTAGTTTAATACTAGCGGACTTCAAAAACATTCAGTACTTC.

This clone was counted between two and nine times. V and J are TRBV4-2 and TRBJ2-1, with a possible D match to TRBD1 (5 bases). V was cut by 0 bases and J by 3 bases, with 9 bases left in between. The germline CDR1 and CDR2 sequences are LGHNA and YNFKEQ. The CDR3 is 15 residues long. The CDR3 sequence is CASSQDLQVYNEQFF. The CDR3, as DNA: TGTGCCAGCAGCCAAGACTTACAGGTCTACAATGAGCAGTTCTTC.

V is TRBV7-6 and J is TRBJ2-1; the D is unclear. The CDR3 is 12 amino acids. Per germline, CDR1 SGHVS and CDR2 FNYEAQ. Deletions cut 5 bases from V and 3 bases from J, with 5 bases between. CDR3 residues: CASSRDYNEQFF. The CDR3 DNA reads TGTGCCAGCAGCCGAGACTACAATGAGCAGTTCTTC.